Following are 20 T cell receptor beta chains from one sample sequenced in a study of molecular identifiers for immune sequencing clone quantification. One entry per CDR3 protein results from TCRdb running MiXCR on the PCR reads. The top ten clones hold 0.78% of a sample with approximately 590,000 distinct CDR3 sequences, about 25% of them seen once. Material for sequencing was naive CD8+ T cells from blood, with Jurkat cell RNA spiked in. The subset: FACS-sorted CD8+CD4-CCR7+CD45RA+ naive T cells. Receptors originate from a human donor in good health. Some libraries in this study had Jurkat cell RNA spiked in.

This clonotype was observed at least ten times. The chain joins TRBV20-1 to TRBJ2-7; D possibly uses TRBD1 or TRBD2 (5 bases each). Deletions cut 0 bases from V and 2 bases from J, with 17 bases between. In germline, CDR1 is DFQATT, CDR2 SNEGSKA (reference sequence). The CDR3 length is 16 residues. CDR3: CSARDQEDVGAYEQYF. CDR3 nucleotides: TGCAGTGCTAGAGATCAGGAGGACGTAGGGGCCTACGAGCAGTACTTC.

The gene calls are TRBV4-1 and TRBJ1-1; D unclear. The V gene lost 1 base and the J gene lost 12 bases, with 18 bases spanning the gap. The CDR3 length is 14 residues. Germline lookup yields CDR1 MGHRA and CDR2 YSYEKL. The CDR3, as DNA: TGCGCCAGCAGCCAAGTTAAAATAAACACTAAAACTTTCTTT. It codes for CASSQVKINTKTFF.

This clonotype has more than one count but fewer than ten. This chain links TRBV7-9 with TRBJ2-7; 7 bases fit TRBD1. The CDR3 has 14 residues. CDR1 SEHNR and CDR2 FQNEAQ come from the germline V gene (reference sequence). With V trimmed by 4 bases and J by 4 bases, 7 bases remained unmatched. CDR3 coding DNA: TGTGCCAGCAGCTCCCGACAGGGTGGGTACGAGCAGTACTTC. Translation: CASSSRQGGYEQYF.

V is TRBV9 and J is TRBJ1-1; D uncertain. Looked up from germline, CDR1 is SGDLS and CDR2 is YYNGEE. V was shortened by 4 bases and J by 5 bases, with 15 bases between the two germline ends. CDR3 length: 14 residues. The DNA of the CDR3 is TGTGCCAGCAGCCCCGAGGGAGAGGGAACTGAAGCTTTCTTT. It is translated as CASSPEGEGTEAFF.

This clonotype was counted many times. This chain connects TRBV7-9 to TRBJ2-7; tentative D call: TRBD1 (6 bases). The V and J ends lost 2 bases and 5 bases respectively, with 13 bases between them. The CDR3 is 14 residues long. Germline values: CDR1 SEHNR, CDR2 FQNEAQ (reference sequence). CDR3 nucleotides: TGTGCCAGCAGCTTATCAGTAGGGGACAACGAGCAGTACTTC. Its translation: CASSLSVGDNEQYF.

The chain carries TRBV10-2 and TRBJ1-1, with D possibly matching TRBD1 (5 bases). Germline V lookup: CDR1 WSHSY, CDR2 SAAADI. Trimming left V 2 bases short and J 7 bases short, with 5 bases between. This CDR3 is built from 11 residues. CDR3 nucleotide sequence: TGCGCCAGCAGTGAGGGACATGAAGCTTTCTTT. Translated, it gives CASSEGHEAFF.

Concerning this clonotype: Sequence at one end of the junction differs from germline and may be a read error. The V gene is TRBV7-9, the J gene TRBJ2-7, with D maybe TRBD2 (7 bases). Germline assignment: CDR1 SEHNR and CDR2 FQNEAQ (reference sequence). CDR3 length: 14 residues. The CDR3 here is CACSLAGASYEQYF. As DNA, the CDR3 is TGTGCCTGCAGCTTGGCGGGGGCGAGCTACGAGCAGTACTTC.

The chain has TRBV7-9 and TRBJ2-5, with 9 bases identical to TRBD1. The CDR3 totals 13 residues. Germline V lookup: CDR1 SEHNR, CDR2 FQNEAQ (reference sequence). Unmatched junction bases numbered 2, after V lost 8 bases and J lost 1 base. The CDR3 region is CASGDRVQETQYF. DNA for the CDR3: TGTGCCAGCGGGGACAGGGTCCAAGAGACCCAGTACTTC.

V gene TRBV19 combines with J gene TRBJ2-5, with TRBD2 identical over 15 bases. CDR3 size: 20 residues. Looked up from germline, CDR1 is LNHDA and CDR2 is SQIVND (reference sequence). J gave up 5 bases and V 6 bases, and 19 bases lay outside the gene matches. The CDR3 protein is CASSLTGTSGRNEIMETQYF. As DNA, the CDR3 is TGTGCCAGTAGCCTCACCGGGACTAGCGGGAGGAACGAGATTATGGAGACCCAGTACTTC.

This clonotype was counted a single time. Germline is not matched at one junction end, which may reflect a read error. The CDR3 DNA reads as TGTGCCGGCAGTGTTAGCGGGGGGCCATACTACGAGCAGTACTTC. Its translation: CAGSVSGGPYYEQYF. The rearrangement uses TRBV11-2 and TRBJ2-7; 10 bases fit TRBD2. This CDR3 is built from 15 residues. Germline lookup yields CDR1 SGHAT and CDR2 FQNNGV. The full variable domain, in which reference TRBV11-2 and TRBJ2-7 provide the parts outside the CDR3, is EAGVAQSPRYKIIEKRQSVAFWCNPISGHATLYWYQQILGQGPKLLIQFQNNGVVDDSQLPKDRFSAERLKGVDSTLKIQPAKLEDSAVYLCAGSVSGGPYYEQYFGPGTRLTVT.

In its sample, this clonotype was seen a few times. The chain couples TRBV12-3 or TRBV12-4 to TRBJ1-5; D ambiguous. V was pared by 1 base and J by 6 bases, with 13 bases between. CDR3 length: 15 amino acids. This chain's CDR3 is CASSLGLGGTQPQHF. DNA of the CDR3: TGTGCCAGCAGTTTAGGACTAGGAGGCACTCAGCCCCAGCATTTT.

Ten or more counts support this clonotype. The V gene is TRBV4-3, the J gene TRBJ2-7, with D possibly being TRBD1 (5 bases). This CDR3 spans 14 amino acids. The V gene lost 2 bases and the J gene lost 4 bases, with 12 bases spanning the gap. CDR1 is LGHNA, CDR2 YSLEER, per germline. This chain's CDR3 is CASSQRRVGYEQYF. The CDR3 nucleotides are TGCGCCAGCAGCCAACGCAGGGTGGGGTACGAGCAGTACTTC.

This clonotype turned up a few times. The chain uses TRBV5-4 and TRBJ1-3; the D is unclear. The CDR3 runs to 13 residues. Germline V gene lookup returns CDR1 SGHNT and CDR2 YYREEE (reference sequence). Trimming removed 4 bases at V and 3 bases at J, with 8 bases between. CDR3 nucleotide sequence: TGTGCCAGCAGCCGAAGAGGTGGAAACACCATATATTTT. This codes for CASSRRGGNTIYF. Filled out from reference TRBV5-4 and TRBJ1-3, the complete variable domain reads ETGVTQSPTHLIKTRGQQVTLRCSSQSGHNTVSWYQQALGQGPQFIFQYYREEENGRGNFPPRFSGLQFPNYSSELNVNALELDDSALYLCASSRRGGNTIYFGEGSWLTVV.

A note on this clonotype: Just one base apart from a much larger clone, this may be a read error. The chain couples TRBV7-9 to TRBJ2-2; TRBD1 matches 10 bases. The CDR3 has 16 amino acids. Per the germline V gene, CDR1 is SEHNR and CDR2 is FQNEAQ (reference sequence). The CDR3: CASSSRDRGWTEELFF. Here the CDR3 DNA reads TGTGCCAGCAGCTCCCGGGACAGGGGCTGGACCGAGGAGCTGTTTTTT.

This clonotype has only a few counts. V is TRBV9 and J is TRBJ2-3; a possible D gene is TRBD2 (5 bases). V was clipped by 3 bases and J by 3 bases, with 17 bases between them. The CDR3 extends over 16 amino acids. Germline assignment: CDR1 SGDLS and CDR2 YYNGEE. CDR3 amino acids: CASSGTPVLATDTQYF. Here the CDR3 DNA reads TGTGCCAGCAGCGGAACCCCGGTATTAGCGACAGATACGCAGTATTTT.

This clonotype has a handful of counts. The chain uses TRBV7-6 and TRBJ1-2; D unclear. Germline values: CDR1 SGHVS, CDR2 FNYEAQ. CDR3 length equals 17 residues. Trimming cost V 4 bases and J 2 bases, with 20 bases left between them. The CDR3: CASSSGLENKVNYGYTF. The CDR3 bases are TGTGCCAGCAGCTCCGGCTTAGAAAATAAAGTCAACTATGGCTACACCTTC.

The table lists this clonotype with a few counts. The chain employs TRBV29-1 and TRBJ2-1; TRBD2 agrees at 9 bases. The CDR3 runs 14 residues. V shed 1 base, J shed 7 bases, and the junction held 5 bases outside the gene matches. CDR1 and CDR2 from the germline V gene are SQVTM and ANQGSEA. The CDR3 sequence is CSVEGLAAFNEQFF. In DNA, the CDR3 is TGCAGCGTTGAAGGACTAGCGGCGTTTAATGAGCAGTTCTTC.

This clonotype showed up many times. This chain uses TRBV7-9 with TRBJ1-1; tentatively, D is TRBD1 (5 bases). The CDR3 is made up of 13 amino acids. Trimming pared 5 bases from V and 5 bases from J, leaving 12 bases between. From germline, CDR1 is SEHNR and CDR2 FQNEAQ (reference sequence). The CDR3 coding sequence is TGTGCCAGCAGCCAGGGAGGGAGGACTGAAGCTTTCTTT. As protein: CASSQGGRTEAFF. The full variable domain, in which reference TRBV7-9 and TRBJ1-1 provide the parts outside the CDR3, is DTGVSQNPRHKITKRGQNVTFRCDPISEHNRLYWYRQTLGQGPEFLTYFQNEAQLEKSRLLSDRFSAERPKGSFSTLEIQRTEQGDSAMYLCASSQGGRTEAFFGQGTRLTVV.

This clonotype was seen repeatedly, ten times or more. V usage is TRBV27 and J usage is TRBJ2-7; perhaps TRBD1 as D (6 bases). Trimming left V 9 bases short and J 2 bases short, with 14 bases between. This CDR3 region has 13 residues. Looked up from germline, CDR1 is MNHEY and CDR2 is SMNVEV (reference sequence). Written as DNA, the CDR3 is TGTGCCAGTAAGGGGGACGGAACCTACGAGCAGTACTTC. Translating it yields CASKGDGTYEQYF.

This clonotype turned up a few times. The chain links TRBV10-2 to TRBJ2-3, with D hard to call. V lost 6 bases, J lost 5 bases, and 3 bases lay in between. The CDR3 contains 10 residues. Germline lookup yields CDR1 WSHSY and CDR2 SAAADI. For the CDR3, the DNA is TGCGCCAGCAGACAAGATACGCAGTATTTT. Amino acid sequence: CASRQDTQYF.